The subject of this entry is one TCR beta chain. The source of the sample is a study of blood T cell repertoires in COVID-19. The CDR3 has 17 amino acids. From germline, CDR1 is SQVTM and CDR2 ANQGSEA. The junction had 13 bases not matched to a gene; V was cut back by 2 bases and J by 4 bases. As processed by the authors: Reference gene primer amplification gave estimated nucleated cell counts. This table comes from immunoSEQ multiplex PCR, and its TCRdb copy is limited to in-frame clones, with some not included. V and J calls and clone size are copied from that table; D and trimming were computed from the DNA. The data show roughly 190,000 clones, 65% to 80% seen once.

The source is a woman in her 50s with acute or convalescent COVID-19. This chain joins TRBV29-1 and TRBJ2-7, with 11 bases matching TRBD1. The specimen was peripheral blood. The DNA for the CDR3 is TGCAGCGTTGAACGACCGGGGACAGGGGGAGTCGGATACGAGCAGTACTTC. Translation gives CSVERPGTGGVGYEQYF.